This T cell receptor beta chain was observed in a study of ipilimumab plus nivolumab after autologous stem cell transplantation. Study at large: A median of 8 nivolumab and a few ipilimumab doses were given. DLBCL patients had primary refractory or relapsed disease.

Patients received nivolumab 3 mg/kg at weeks 1, 4, 7, 10, then fortnightly to week 26. Produced via immunoSEQ multiplex PCR; TCRdb's table is partial and in-frame only. The sample yields around 19,000 clones, 81% seen once. There are 14 residues in the CDR3. V was pared by 0 bases and J by 7 bases, with 10 bases between. Germline assignment: CDR1 MNHEY and CDR2 SVGAGI. Study-wide findings and caveats: Authors suggest TCR repertoire, Treg phenotype and gut microbiota support further study.

A few counts support this clone. Its target is not known. This TCR was sampled from a male donor with diffuse large B-cell lymphoma. The chain uses TRBV6-5 and TRBJ1-5; a weak D match, TRBD1 (5 bases). Sequences were derived from PBMCs, sampled in a trial of ipilimumab plus nivolumab as post-transplant consolidation. The chain's CDR3 is CASSYSGGDQPQHF. The CDR3 DNA reads TGTGCCAGCAGTTACTCGGGGGGGGACCAGCCCCAGCATTTT.